These T cell receptor beta chains were read from a single sample in a study of beta chain features in type 1 diabetes. Produced via immunoSEQ multiplex PCR; TCRdb's table is partial and in-frame only. Here the sample spans 430,000 or so clones, roughly 11% being singletons. The sequenced sample was naive CD4+ T cells from blood. The receptor set was obtained from a woman aged 18 to 35 in good health. Both conserved end residues are part of each CDR3. Fields, in order: J gene, V gene, clone size, D gene, CDR3 protein, CDR3 DNA. The D gene is left open where the match is weak. Rows give clone size only sometimes, using once, few, many, or a class for an expanded clone.

j_gene: TRBJ2-4; v_gene: TRBV21-1; abundance: -; d_gene: -; CDR3aa: CASSKETGAGVAKNIQYF; CDR3nt: TGTGCCAGCAGCAAAGAAACAGGCGCAGGAGTAGCCAAAAACATTCAGTACTTC
j_gene: TRBJ2-1; v_gene: TRBV7-8; abundance: -; d_gene: TRBD2; CDR3aa: CASSSFNGRAGNEQFF; CDR3nt: TGTGCCAGCAGCTCTTTTAACGGGAGGGCCGGGAATGAGCAGTTCTTC
j_gene: TRBJ1-1; v_gene: TRBV29-1; abundance: few; d_gene: -; CDR3aa: CSVADSVDYTEAFF; CDR3nt: TGCAGCGTTGCGGATTCTGTCGATTACACTGAAGCTTTCTTT
j_gene: TRBJ1-4; v_gene: TRBV28; abundance: -; d_gene: -; CDR3aa: CASSSNSEKLFF; CDR3nt: TGTGCCAGCAGTTCCAATTCGGAAAAACTGTTTTTT
j_gene: TRBJ1-1; v_gene: TRBV14; abundance: -; d_gene: -; CDR3aa: CASSQDPWGRTEAFF; CDR3nt: TGTGCCAGCAGCCAAGATCCATGGGGAAGGACTGAAGCTTTCTTT
j_gene: TRBJ1-1; v_gene: TRBV7-2; abundance: -; d_gene: -; CDR3aa: CASSLTGMNTEAFF; CDR3nt: TGTGCCAGCAGCTTAACAGGGATGAACACTGAAGCTTTCTTT
j_gene: TRBJ2-3; v_gene: TRBV7-8; abundance: few; d_gene: TRBD1; CDR3aa: CASSHRQGPYTDTQYF; CDR3nt: TGTGCCAGCAGCCACCGACAGGGCCCTTACACAGATACGCAGTATTTT
j_gene: TRBJ1-2; v_gene: TRBV20-1; abundance: -; d_gene: -; CDR3aa: CSASRQGGYTF; CDR3nt: TGCAGTGCTAGTCGCCAAGGTGGCTACACCTTC
j_gene: TRBJ1-3; v_gene: TRBV2; abundance: few; d_gene: -; CDR3aa: CASRNSGNTIYF; CDR3nt: TGTGCCAGCAGGAACTCTGGAAACACCATATATTTT
j_gene: TRBJ2-1; v_gene: TRBV4-1; abundance: -; d_gene: TRBD1; CDR3aa: CASSKDLGTGQQSEQFF; CDR3nt: TGCGCCAGCAGCAAGGACCTGGGGACAGGGCAGCAAAGTGAGCAGTTCTTC
j_gene: TRBJ2-7; v_gene: TRBV7-6; abundance: few; d_gene: -; CDR3aa: CASSRRGTYEQYF; CDR3nt: TGTGCCAGCAGCCGTAGGGGAACCTACGAGCAGTACTTC
j_gene: TRBJ2-1; v_gene: TRBV5-4; abundance: few; d_gene: -; CDR3aa: CASSFQTEQFF; CDR3nt: TGTGCCAGCAGCTTTCAGACTGAGCAGTTCTTC
j_gene: TRBJ1-1; v_gene: TRBV28; abundance: -; d_gene: TRBD1; CDR3aa: CASSRLGGPPEAFF; CDR3nt: TGTGCCAGCAGTCGGTTAGGGGGCCCTCCTGAAGCTTTCTTT
j_gene: TRBJ2-5; v_gene: TRBV29-1; abundance: many; d_gene: -; CDR3aa: CSWGWAETQYF; CDR3nt: TGCAGCTGGGGGTGGGCGGAGACCCAGTACTTC
j_gene: TRBJ2-1; v_gene: TRBV5-1; abundance: few; d_gene: TRBD2; CDR3aa: CASRPSASGRYNEQFF; CDR3nt: TGCGCCAGCAGGCCCTCGGCTAGCGGGAGATACAATGAGCAGTTCTTC
j_gene: TRBJ2-7; v_gene: TRBV27; abundance: -; d_gene: -; CDR3aa: CASSPPGPYEQYF; CDR3nt: TGTGCCAGCAGCCCTCCCGGTCCCTACGAGCAGTACTTC
j_gene: TRBJ1-6; v_gene: TRBV7-2; abundance: -; d_gene: -; CDR3aa: CASSLSLGKGSPLHF; CDR3nt: TGTGCCAGCAGCTTAAGCCTGGGAAAAGGGTCACCCCTCCACTTT
j_gene: TRBJ2-7; v_gene: TRBV7-2; abundance: -; d_gene: -; CDR3aa: CASSWGAEQYF; CDR3nt: TGTGCCAGCAGCTGGGGGGCCGAGCAGTACTTC
j_gene: TRBJ2-7; v_gene: TRBV7-8; abundance: -; d_gene: -; CDR3aa: CASSLSSGPTYEQYF; CDR3nt: TGTGCCAGCAGCTTATCCTCGGGTCCCACCTACGAGCAGTACTTC
j_gene: TRBJ1-2; v_gene: TRBV7-2; abundance: -; d_gene: -; CDR3aa: CASSLEGTGPYGYTF; CDR3nt: TGTGCCAGCAGCTTAGAGGGGACGGGACCATATGGCTACACCTTC
j_gene: TRBJ2-5; v_gene: TRBV30; abundance: many; d_gene: TRBD1; CDR3aa: CAWSVIKTGRGKTQYF; CDR3nt: TGTGCCTGGAGTGTAATTAAGACAGGGCGAGGGAAGACCCAGTACTTC
j_gene: TRBJ2-5; v_gene: TRBV5-4; abundance: -; d_gene: TRBD1; CDR3aa: CASSSGTVKETQYF; CDR3nt: TGTGCCAGCAGCTCCGGGACAGTTAAAGAGACCCAGTACTTC
j_gene: TRBJ1-2; v_gene: TRBV6-5; abundance: -; d_gene: -; CDR3aa: CASSAGEYGYTF; CDR3nt: TGTGCCAGCAGTGCGGGGGAATATGGCTACACCTTC
j_gene: TRBJ1-1; v_gene: TRBV14; abundance: few; d_gene: -; CDR3aa: CASSRGTPNTEAFF; CDR3nt: TGTGCCAGCAGCCGCGGGACACCTAACACTGAAGCTTTCTTT
j_gene: TRBJ1-2; v_gene: TRBV29-1; abundance: -; d_gene: -; CDR3aa: CSVGRPLYGYTF; CDR3nt: TGCAGCGTGGGTCGCCCCCTCTATGGCTACACCTTC
j_gene: TRBJ1-6; v_gene: TRBV5-1; abundance: -; d_gene: TRBD1; CDR3aa: CASSDERQGIYNSPLHF; CDR3nt: TGCGCCAGCAGCGATGAAAGACAGGGAATCTATAATTCACCCCTCCACTTT
j_gene: TRBJ1-2; v_gene: TRBV19; abundance: few; d_gene: -; CDR3aa: CASTRGDRLLVGGYTF; CDR3nt: TGTGCCAGTACCCGCGGGGACCGACTATTGGTGGGTGGCTACACCTTC
j_gene: TRBJ2-1; v_gene: TRBV7-9; abundance: -; d_gene: TRBD2; CDR3aa: CASSWPGTSGDNEQFF; CDR3nt: TGTGCCAGCAGCTGGCCAGGGACTAGCGGGGACAATGAGCAGTTCTTC
j_gene: TRBJ2-5; v_gene: TRBV28; abundance: few; d_gene: -; CDR3aa: CASNTMQETQYF; CDR3nt: TGTGCCAGCAATACAATGCAAGAGACCCAGTACTTC
j_gene: TRBJ2-2; v_gene: TRBV4-1; abundance: few; d_gene: -; CDR3aa: CASSHPGLLTGELFF; CDR3nt: TGCGCCAGCAGCCACCCGGGACTCCTCACCGGGGAGCTGTTTTTT
j_gene: TRBJ1-5; v_gene: TRBV4-3; abundance: -; d_gene: TRBD1; CDR3aa: CASSQGRDPGGQPQHF; CDR3nt: TGCGCCAGCAGCCAAGGCAGGGACCCAGGGGGTCAGCCCCAGCATTTT
j_gene: TRBJ2-7; v_gene: TRBV30; abundance: -; d_gene: -; CDR3aa: CAWSVRNHQTYEQYF; CDR3nt: TGTGCCTGGAGTGTTAGAAACCACCAAACTTACGAGCAGTACTTC
j_gene: TRBJ2-2; v_gene: TRBV29-1; abundance: few; d_gene: -; CDR3aa: CSVDKGVGSGELFF; CDR3nt: TGCAGCGTTGATAAAGGAGTAGGGTCCGGGGAGCTGTTTTTT